A selection of T cell receptor beta chains follows, all from one sample in a study of blood T cell repertoires in COVID-19. Clones were sequenced by immunoSEQ multiplex PCR, and TCRdb holds only the in-frame ones, with some missing. The sample holds fewer than 250,000 clones; 80% to 90% are singletons and the top ten take around 5%. The sample taken for sequencing was peripheral blood. These receptors all come from a woman aged 70-85 years with acute or convalescent COVID-19. Both conserved end residues are part of each CDR3. Each record gives: J gene, D gene, clone size, V gene, CDR3 protein, CDR3 DNA. A D gene is named only where the DNA matches it firmly. Not every row has a clone size; where given, it reads once, few, many or a size class.

TRBJ2-1 | TRBD1 | few | TRBV20-1 | CSASRTGAYNEQFF | TGCAGTGCTAGTCGGACAGGAGCCTACAATGAGCAGTTCTTC
TRBJ2-3 | - | - | TRBV12-3/TRBV12-4 | CASTFLAVDTQYF | TGTGCCAGCACCTTCTTAGCTGTAGATACGCAGTATTTT
TRBJ1-5 | TRBD1 | - | TRBV5-1 | CASSLDTGQGAPQHF | TGCGCCAGCAGCTTGGATACCGGACAGGGGGCACCCCAGCATTTT
TRBJ2-1 | - | - | TRBV10-2 | CASSEPGGTANYNEQFF | TGCGCCAGCAGTGAGCCCGGAGGGACAGCCAATTACAATGAGCAGTTCTTC
TRBJ1-2 | TRBD1 | - | TRBV7-2 | CASSTGTGQVGPYGYTF | TGTGCCAGCAGCACGGGGACAGGCCAGGTCGGCCCTTATGGCTACACCTTC
TRBJ2-3 | TRBD2 | - | TRBV3-1/TRBV3-2 | CASSQVVSGGGTDTQYF | TGTGCCAGCAGCCAAGTAGTTAGCGGGGGGGGGACAGATACGCAGTATTTT
TRBJ1-6 | TRBD1 | - | TRBV3-1/TRBV3-2 | CASSLLGGRDSPLHF | TGTGCCAGCAGCCTTCTAGGGGGCAGAGATTCACCCCTCCACTTT
TRBJ2-1 | TRBD2 | few | TRBV7-2 | CASSLARGGRYNEQFF | TGTGCCAGCAGCTTAGCGCGGGGGGGCCGTTACAATGAGCAGTTCTTC
TRBJ1-5 | - | - | TRBV2 | CASSGGGSNQPQHF | TGTGCCAGCAGTGGTGGAGGAAGCAATCAGCCCCAGCATTTT
TRBJ2-5 | TRBD2 | - | TRBV28 | CASSAGRLAGFSKTQYF | TGTGCCAGCAGTGCAGGTCGACTAGCGGGGTTTTCCAAGACCCAGTACTTC
TRBJ1-2 | - | few | TRBV7-2 | CASSHIQEYGYTF | TGTGCCAGCAGCCACATTCAGGAATATGGCTACACCTTC
TRBJ2-2 | - | - | TRBV6-1 | CASSESLGHVAGELFF | TGTGCCAGCAGTGAGTCCCTAGGTCATGTGGCCGGGGAGCTGTTTTTT
TRBJ2-1 | TRBD2 | - | TRBV12-5 | CASGLGLAGGDEQFF | TGTGCTAGTGGTTTGGGACTAGCGGGGGGGGATGAGCAGTTCTTC
TRBJ2-5 | TRBD2 | once | TRBV10-1 | CASSESGSGGQETQYF | TGCGCCAGCAGTGAGTCCGGTAGCGGGGGCCAAGAGACCCAGTACTTC
TRBJ1-2 | - | once | TRBV5-6 | CASSLRRTAYTF | TGTGCCAGCAGCTTGAGAAGAACAGCCTACACCTTC
TRBJ1-2 | - | - | TRBV19 | CASSILNYGYTF | TGTGCCAGTAGTATACTCAACTATGGCTACACCTTC
TRBJ2-7 | TRBD2 | few | TRBV7-9 | CASSHPSGSYEQYF | TGTGCCAGCAGTCACCCTAGCGGATCCTACGAGCAGTACTTC
TRBJ1-1 | TRBD1 | few | TRBV6-4 | CASSASPGTGEAFF | TGTGCCAGCAGTGCCAGTCCCGGGACAGGTGAAGCTTTCTTT
TRBJ1-2 | - | - | TRBV9 | CASSVGTVNYGYTF | TGTGCCAGCAGCGTAGGGACAGTTAACTATGGCTACACCTTC
TRBJ2-2 | - | - | TRBV30 | CAWSVGGNTGELFF | TGTGCCTGGAGTGTAGGGGGAAACACCGGGGAGCTGTTTTTT
TRBJ2-1 | - | - | TRBV14 | CASSQDPGESNEQFF | TGTGCCAGCAGCCAAGATCCAGGTGAAAGCAATGAGCAGTTCTTC
TRBJ1-3 | - | - | TRBV7-9 | CASSIQEGFRGSGNTIYF | TGTGCCAGCAGCATACAAGAGGGATTCCGGGGGTCTGGAAACACCATATATTTT
TRBJ1-2 | TRBD1 | - | TRBV10-3 | CAISDRGRANYGYTF | TGTGCCATCAGCGACAGGGGAAGGGCTAACTATGGCTACACCTTC
TRBJ2-2 | TRBD1 | - | TRBV5-1 | CASSSPGTGIAGELFF | TGCGCCAGCAGCTCTCCCGGGACAGGGATCGCCGGGGAGCTGTTTTTT
TRBJ1-3 | - | - | TRBV4-1 | CASSQGFPGQPFSGNTIYF | TGCGCCAGCAGCCAAGGTTTTCCTGGACAGCCCTTCTCTGGAAACACCATATATTTT
TRBJ1-2 | TRBD1 | - | TRBV5-1 | CASGDSSGYTF | TGCGCCAGCGGGGACAGTTCCGGCTACACCTTC
TRBJ1-3 | - | - | TRBV4-2 | CASSQDIRGSSGNTIYF | TGTGCCAGCAGCCAAGATATCCGGGGGAGCTCTGGAAACACCATATATTTT
TRBJ2-7 | TRBD1 | - | TRBV28 | CASSSYYRGSSYEQYF | TGTGCCAGCAGTTCCTACTACAGGGGGAGCTCCTACGAGCAGTACTTC
TRBJ1-5 | TRBD1 | few | TRBV7-9 | CASSSDRGPEQPQHF | TGTGCCAGCAGCTCGGACAGGGGGCCTGAGCAGCCCCAGCATTTT
TRBJ2-7 | - | - | TRBV21-1 | CASTPRQKLPYEQYF | TGTGCCAGCACCCCTAGACAGAAACTACCCTACGAGCAGTACTTC
TRBJ1-1 | - | - | TRBV9 | CASTAGSTGNTEAFF | TGTGCCAGCACCGCAGGCTCGACAGGGAACACTGAAGCTTTCTTT
TRBJ1-4 | TRBD1 | - | TRBV3-1/TRBV3-2 | CASSQGQGAWGEKLFF | TGTGCCAGCAGCCAAGGTCAGGGGGCATGGGGTGAAAAACTGTTTTTT
TRBJ2-1 | TRBD2 | - | TRBV9 | CASSVDRWGGEQFF | TGTGCCAGCAGCGTAGATCGATGGGGGGGTGAGCAGTTCTTC
TRBJ1-6 | - | - | TRBV2 | CASSERGYNSPLHF | TGTGCCAGCAGTGAACGGGGGTACAATTCACCCCTCCACTTT
TRBJ1-1 | - | - | TRBV10-3 | CAISESIMNTEAFF | TGTGCCATCAGTGAGTCTATAATGAACACTGAAGCTTTCTTT
TRBJ2-3 | TRBD1 | once | TRBV19 | CASGQGALGADTQYF | TGTGCCAGTGGACAGGGGGCGTTGGGGGCAGATACGCAGTATTTT
TRBJ1-2 | TRBD1 | - | TRBV7-2 | CASSLWTGFDYGYTF | TGTGCCAGCAGCTTATGGACAGGGTTTGACTATGGCTACACCTTC
TRBJ2-2 | TRBD1 | - | TRBV9 | CASSVSGQATGELFF | TGTGCCAGCAGCGTATCGGGACAGGCCACCGGGGAGCTGTTTTTT
TRBJ1-1 | TRBD1 | - | TRBV7-2 | CASSTMGQGTEAFF | TGTGCCAGCAGCACTATGGGACAGGGCACTGAAGCTTTCTTT
TRBJ2-2 | TRBD1 | - | TRBV24-1 | CATSTGDLTGELFF | TGTGCCACTTCGACAGGGGATTTAACCGGGGAGCTGTTTTTT
TRBJ1-1 | - | - | TRBV2 | CASSIQGRLNTEAFF | TGTGCCAGCAGTATCCAGGGTAGGCTGAACACTGAAGCTTTCTTT
TRBJ2-5 | - | - | TRBV6-2/TRBV6-3 | CASSYVGGQETQYF | TGTGCCAGCAGTTACGTCGGGGGTCAAGAGACCCAGTACTTC
TRBJ2-2 | - | - | TRBV28 | CASSGATPRGSGWTGELFF | TGTGCCAGCAGTGGTGCTACGCCTAGGGGCTCAGGGTGGACCGGGGAGCTGTTTTTT
TRBJ2-3 | TRBD2 | - | TRBV9 | CASSVEGGGADTQYF | TGTGCCAGCAGCGTAGAAGGCGGGGGAGCAGATACGCAGTATTTT
TRBJ2-4 | - | once | TRBV30 | CAWSWEPNGIQYF | TGTGCCTGGAGTTGGGAGCCCAACGGCATTCAGTACTTC
TRBJ1-3 | TRBD1 | once | TRBV5-4 | CASSELQGTGNTIYF | TGTGCCAGCAGCGAACTACAGGGGACGGGAAACACCATATATTTT
TRBJ1-6 | - | - | TRBV18 | CASSPRDAQNSPLHF | TGTGCCAGCTCACCGCGGGACGCACAGAATTCACCCCTCCACTTT
TRBJ1-3 | - | - | TRBV5-8 | CASSLEPRGGNTIYF | TGTGCCAGCAGCTTGGAACCCCGCGGTGGAAACACCATATATTTT
TRBJ1-2 | TRBD1 | - | TRBV5-5 | CASSLATPGQNNYGYTF | TGTGCCAGCAGCTTGGCTACCCCGGGACAGAATAACTATGGCTACACCTTC
TRBJ1-6 | - | - | TRBV12-3/TRBV12-4 | CASSLAQESPLHF | TGTGCCAGCAGTTTGGCCCAGGAATCACCCCTCCACTTT
TRBJ2-5 | TRBD2 | - | TRBV5-1 | CASSLAQRGGRETQYF | TGCGCCAGCAGCTTGGCCCAAAGGGGCGGGAGAGAGACCCAGTACTTC
TRBJ2-7 | - | - | TRBV27 | CASSLLPTGIAYEQYF | TGTGCCAGCAGTCTCCTACCCACAGGAATCGCCTACGAGCAGTACTTC
TRBJ1-6 | - | once | TRBV10-3 | CAISDPAGVGSPLHF | TGTGCCATCAGTGACCCCGCAGGGGTGGGTTCACCCCTCCACTTT
TRBJ2-7 | - | - | TRBV18 | CASSPPVLYEQYF | TGTGCCAGCTCACCACCTGTACTCTACGAGCAGTACTTC